Each of the 2 T cell receptor beta chains below was sequenced from the same sample in a study of T cell repertoires in cytomegalovirus infection. TCRdb reprocessed the reads with MiXCR, giving one entry per CDR3 protein. The sample records hundreds of thousands of distinct CDR3 sequences, around 32% being singletons. Sequenced input: PBMCs. Receptor source: a human donor in good health (CMV status not recorded). Some clones in this sample may be carry-over from other donors' samples.

In its sample, this clonotype was seen a few times. The gene calls are TRBV7-2 and TRBJ2-7; 8 bases align to TRBD2. The V gene's germline CDR1 is SGHTA and CDR2 FQGNSA. V trimming: 5 bases; J trimming: 3 bases; junction bases outside the gene matches: 6. This CDR3 has 14 residues. The CDR3 loop reads CASSPPLAVYEQYF. The CDR3 nucleotides are TGTGCCAGCAGCCCCCCACTAGCGGTCTACGAGCAGTACTTC. The whole variable domain, filled in from reference TRBV7-2 and TRBJ2-7, reads GAGVSQSPSNKVTEKGKDVELRCDPISGHTALYWYRQSLGQGLEFLIYFQGNSAPDKSGLPSDRFSAERTGGSVSTLTIQRTQQEDSAVYLCASSPPLAVYEQYFGPGTRLTVT.

This clonotype has only a few counts. A much bigger clone sits one base away, suggesting this may be a read error. The conserved closing phenylalanine or tryptophan is absent in this CDR3, likely reflecting a read error. This chain joins TRBV7-6 and TRBJ2-5, with D perhaps being TRBD1 or TRBD2 (5 bases each). The CDR3 has 16 amino acids. V dropped 2 bases and J dropped 3 bases, with 16 bases sitting between them. The germline gives CDR1 SGHVS, CDR2 FNYEAQ. CDR3 in DNA: TGTGCCAGCAGCTTACGGGTGGCAGGGAGTAAAGAGACCCAGTACTTA. Translating gives CASSLRVAGSKETQYL.